This TCR beta chain emerged from a study of shared clonotypes between healthy human individuals. Germline V gene sequence: CDR1 LNHDA, CDR2 SQIVND (reference sequence). The CDR3 contains 15 residues. The V end lost 9 bases, the J end lost 2 bases, and 17 bases lay between the germline ends. Generated by immunoSEQ multiplex PCR, the TCRdb table keeps only in-frame clones and is missing some. This table holds millions of clones, 85% to 95% found once. What was sequenced was naive CD4+ T cells sorted from blood. As for subset: CD45RA+ positively selected. The chain joins TRBV19 to TRBJ1-5; no clear D. The TCR sequence derives from a man between 18 and 29 years old in good health. DNA of the CDR3: TGTGCCAGCCTAGGCTTCCGGGAGGGCAATCAGCCCCAGCATTTT. Amino acids: CASLGFREGNQPQHF.